A selection of T cell receptor beta chains follows, all from one sample in a study of memory CD4+ T cells and cytomegalovirus serostatus. The protocol was immunoSEQ multiplex PCR, while the TCRdb copy is restricted to in-frame clones and leaves out a portion. The sample shows tens of thousands of clones, about 74% of them seen only once. Sequenced input: memory CD4+ T cells from blood. These receptors all come from an adult in good health and CMV-seronegative. CDR3s include the opening cysteine and the closing phenylalanine or tryptophan. A D gene is named only where the DNA matches it firmly. Clone size is not always given. Where it is, it says once, few, many or a class for expanded clones.

J gene: TRBJ1-1; D gene: TRBD1; V gene: TRBV7-9; clone size: NA; CDR3 DNA: TGTGCCAGCAGCTTATCAGGGGGCTATGACACTGAAGCTTTCTTT; CDR3 protein: CASSLSGGYDTEAFF
J gene: TRBJ1-1; D gene: TRBD1; V gene: TRBV7-8; clone size: few; CDR3 DNA: TGTGCCAGCAGCTTAAGCTGGGGACAGGTCGGCCCAGCTTTCTTT; CDR3 protein: CASSLSWGQVGPAFF
J gene: TRBJ2-7; D gene: TRBD1; V gene: TRBV5-1; clone size: NA; CDR3 DNA: TGCGCCAGCAGCCCACGTGAAGGGGGCCACGAGCAGTACTTC; CDR3 protein: CASSPREGGHEQYF
J gene: TRBJ1-1; D gene: NA; V gene: TRBV30; clone size: few; CDR3 DNA: TGTGCCTGGAGACGGACGTCAGCCTCGGAAGCTTTCTTT; CDR3 protein: CAWRRTSASEAFF
J gene: TRBJ2-7; D gene: TRBD1; V gene: TRBV9; clone size: NA; CDR3 DNA: TGTGCCAGCAGCTTTTCCGGGACAGGGGTCTACGAGCAGTACTTC; CDR3 protein: CASSFSGTGVYEQYF
J gene: TRBJ1-1; D gene: NA; V gene: TRBV6-1; clone size: NA; CDR3 DNA: TGTGCCAGCAGCGATCCAACGATGAACACTGAAGCTTTCTTT; CDR3 protein: CASSDPTMNTEAFF
J gene: TRBJ1-1; D gene: NA; V gene: TRBV18; clone size: NA; CDR3 DNA: TGTGCCAGCTCACCACCGATGGGGCACGGGACTGAAGCTTTCTTT; CDR3 protein: CASSPPMGHGTEAFF
J gene: TRBJ1-5; D gene: NA; V gene: TRBV7-2; clone size: NA; CDR3 DNA: TGTGCCAGCAGCCTCGAGTGGGATCAGCCCCAGCATTTT; CDR3 protein: CASSLEWDQPQHF
J gene: TRBJ1-3; D gene: NA; V gene: TRBV7-8; clone size: NA; CDR3 DNA: TGTGCCAGCAGCCCAGGGGGAAACACCATATATTTT; CDR3 protein: CASSPGGNTIYF
J gene: TRBJ1-2; D gene: NA; V gene: TRBV2; clone size: NA; CDR3 DNA: TGTGCCAGCAGTGAGGGGTACTATGGCTACACCTTC; CDR3 protein: CASSEGYYGYTF
J gene: TRBJ2-4; D gene: TRBD2; V gene: TRBV2; clone size: NA; CDR3 DNA: TGTGCCAGCAGTGCCGGGACTAGCGGGAGATTAGCCAAAAACATTCAGTACTTC; CDR3 protein: CASSAGTSGRLAKNIQYF
J gene: TRBJ1-5; D gene: TRBD1; V gene: TRBV7-8; clone size: once; CDR3 DNA: TGTGCCAGCAGCTTAGGGACAGGGCAGCGTCAGCCCCAGCATTTT; CDR3 protein: CASSLGTGQRQPQHF
J gene: TRBJ1-2; D gene: TRBD1; V gene: TRBV2; clone size: NA; CDR3 DNA: TGTGCCAGCAGTCTTGACAGGGAGGTCGGTGGCTACACCTTC; CDR3 protein: CASSLDREVGGYTF
J gene: TRBJ1-5; D gene: TRBD1; V gene: TRBV19; clone size: few; CDR3 DNA: TGTGCCAGTAGTCACCCCGACAGGGCCTCAAATCAGCCCCAGCATTTT; CDR3 protein: CASSHPDRASNQPQHF
J gene: TRBJ2-2; D gene: NA; V gene: TRBV9; clone size: few; CDR3 DNA: TGTGCCAGCAGCCCAAGTCAGGGGAACACCGGGGAGCTGTTTTTT; CDR3 protein: CASSPSQGNTGELFF
J gene: TRBJ2-5; D gene: NA; V gene: TRBV7-3; clone size: few; CDR3 DNA: TGTGCCAGCAGCTTAGACGGGAGACCCCAAGAGACCCAGTACTTC; CDR3 protein: CASSLDGRPQETQYF
J gene: TRBJ2-6; D gene: TRBD1; V gene: TRBV15; clone size: NA; CDR3 DNA: TGTGCCACCAGCAGAGATCGTTCGAACAGGGGATCACCTGGGGCCAACGTCCTGACTTTC; CDR3 protein: CATSRDRSNRGSPGANVLTF
J gene: TRBJ2-7; D gene: NA; V gene: TRBV6-1; clone size: NA; CDR3 DNA: TGTGCGCTTAAAAGGGGCTCCTACGAGCAGTACTTC; CDR3 protein: CALKRGSYEQYF
J gene: TRBJ1-2; D gene: NA; V gene: TRBV6-1; clone size: NA; CDR3 DNA: TGTGCCAGCAGTGTGTCAGACTATGGCTACACCTTC; CDR3 protein: CASSVSDYGYTF
J gene: TRBJ2-1; D gene: TRBD2; V gene: TRBV7-8; clone size: NA; CDR3 DNA: TGTGCCAGCAGCTTAGATAGCGGGAGCTCTCGGTTCTTC; CDR3 protein: CASSLDSGSSRFF
J gene: TRBJ2-4; D gene: TRBD2; V gene: TRBV15; clone size: NA; CDR3 DNA: TGTGCCACCAACATTCCGGGACTAGCGGGAGGAATTCAGTACTTC; CDR3 protein: CATNIPGLAGGIQYF
J gene: TRBJ1-3; D gene: NA; V gene: TRBV4-1; clone size: medium-sized; CDR3 DNA: TGCGCCAGCAGCCCAGTGGGAAGGGTTGGAAACACCATATATTTT; CDR3 protein: CASSPVGRVGNTIYF
J gene: TRBJ1-6; D gene: NA; V gene: TRBV30; clone size: many; CDR3 DNA: TGTGTGTCTCGCAAAAACAAGGACCCCAGCTCACCCCTCCACTTT; CDR3 protein: CVSRKNKDPSSPLHF
J gene: TRBJ2-3; D gene: TRBD2; V gene: TRBV6-1; clone size: NA; CDR3 DNA: TGTGCCAGCAGTGATGGGCCTCGGGGAACCAGCGGGAGGGCCGCGAAGTATTTT; CDR3 protein: CASSDGPRGTSGRAAKYF
J gene: TRBJ2-7; D gene: TRBD1; V gene: TRBV4-1; clone size: NA; CDR3 DNA: TGCGCCAGCAGCCCCCAACAGGGGACCTACGAGCAGTACTTC; CDR3 protein: CASSPQQGTYEQYF
J gene: TRBJ1-2; D gene: NA; V gene: TRBV11-2; clone size: NA; CDR3 DNA: TGTGCCAGCAGCTTAATGGCGGGGGACTATGGCTACACCTTC; CDR3 protein: CASSLMAGDYGYTF
J gene: TRBJ1-2; D gene: NA; V gene: TRBV4-3; clone size: NA; CDR3 DNA: TGCGCCAGCAGCCAAGAAGCTGGGGGGCGCGCCTATGGCTACACCTTC; CDR3 protein: CASSQEAGGRAYGYTF
J gene: TRBJ1-3; D gene: NA; V gene: TRBV6-5; clone size: NA; CDR3 DNA: TGTGCCAGCAGTTACTCCAGACAGAGCTCTGGAAACACCATATATTTT; CDR3 protein: CASSYSRQSSGNTIYF
J gene: TRBJ2-1; D gene: NA; V gene: TRBV5-4; clone size: NA; CDR3 DNA: TGTGCCAGCAGCCTGGAGGCCCTCTACAATGAGCAGTTCTTC; CDR3 protein: CASSLEALYNEQFF
J gene: TRBJ2-1; D gene: TRBD2; V gene: TRBV7-9; clone size: NA; CDR3 DNA: TGTGCCAGCAGCTTAGGGGGACTAGCCGGCAATGAGCAGTTCTTC; CDR3 protein: CASSLGGLAGNEQFF
J gene: TRBJ2-7; D gene: NA; V gene: TRBV15; clone size: NA; CDR3 DNA: TGTGCCACCAGCAGAGGAGGACAGAACTACGAGCAGTACTTC; CDR3 protein: CATSRGGQNYEQYF
J gene: TRBJ2-5; D gene: TRBD2; V gene: TRBV10-3; clone size: NA; CDR3 DNA: TGTGCCACCAGACCTAGCGGGGGTATAGAAGAGACCCAGTACTTC; CDR3 protein: CATRPSGGIEETQYF
J gene: TRBJ1-5; D gene: TRBD1; V gene: TRBV19; clone size: NA; CDR3 DNA: TGTGCCAGTAGTGTTCAGGGGGCGACTCGTAATCAGCCCCAGCATTTT; CDR3 protein: CASSVQGATRNQPQHF
J gene: TRBJ1-1; D gene: NA; V gene: TRBV7-9; clone size: NA; CDR3 DNA: TGTGCCAGCAGCCAAAACCTGGGACATTCCTCTGAAGCTTTCTTT; CDR3 protein: CASSQNLGHSSEAFF
J gene: TRBJ2-5; D gene: NA; V gene: TRBV21-1; clone size: once; CDR3 DNA: TGTGCCAGCAATTCTAGCGGGACCCAAGAGACCCAGTACTTC; CDR3 protein: CASNSSGTQETQYF